This T cell receptor beta chain was captured in a study of T cells after yellow fever vaccination. Study-wide background: Preparation of the low-cell-number fractions used SMART-Seq v4 Ultra Low Input.

The V end lost 0 bases, the J end lost 8 bases, and 7 bases lay between the germline ends. Per the germline V gene, CDR1 is MNHEY and CDR2 is SVGEGT. This CDR3 spans 12 amino acids. MiXCR was run by TCRdb on the 5' RACE reads, yielding one entry per CDR3 protein. This sample yields roughly 170,000 distinct CDR3 sequences, of which about a tenth are seen a single time; roughly a third belongs to the top ten. Study observations and caveats: A limited proportion of clonotypes was detected within both the CD4 and CD8 compartments. The booster saw the reappearance of most primary-vaccination clones (roughly 96% CD4, roughly 87% CD8).

Worth noting for this clonotype: Its antigen is still unknown.

The clonotype originates from a man aged 18 to 35 who received the YFV17D yellow fever vaccine. The source was CD8+ T cells sorted from PBMCs, collected 45 days after the yellow fever booster vaccination. V is TRBV6-2 or TRBV6-3 and J is TRBJ1-2; D is unresolved. The CDR3 DNA reads as TGTGCCAGCAGTTACTCAACAGACGGCTACACCTTC. Its protein product is CASSYSTDGYTF.